This paragraph reports one T cell receptor (beta chain). The sample originates from a study of blood T cell repertoires in COVID-19. V gave up 6 bases and J gave up 0 bases, with 8 bases separating them. This CDR3 region has 13 residues. The germline CDR1 and CDR2 sequences are MNHEY and SVGAGI. Profiled with immunoSEQ multiplex PCR; TCRdb holds only in-frame clones, not every one. Altogether hundreds of thousands of clones are present, around nine tenths being singletons, with the ten largest covering about 8%. This clonotype was sampled from a woman aged 45-65 years with COVID-19, enrolled during active disease. The specimen sequenced was peripheral blood. This chain uses TRBV6-5 with TRBJ1-1; no clear D. The chain's CDR3 is CASRGGMNTEAFF. In DNA, the CDR3 is TGTGCCAGCAGAGGCGGTATGAACACTGAAGCTTTCTTT.